This T cell receptor beta chain originates from a study of neurological immune-mediated disorders. With V trimmed by 2 bases and J by 0 bases, 7 bases remained unmatched. Per germline, CDR1 ENHRY and CDR2 SYGVKD. The CDR3 length is 17 residues. TCRdb analysed the 5' RACE reads with MiXCR anew, one entry per CDR3 protein. The repertoire consists of about 26,000 distinct CDR3 sequences, with more than 2.5% occurring once and the leading ten covering 7% to 8%. Unsorted libraries were prepared from 2 million PBMCs that had been stored at -80 C. Judged by abundance, this clonotype is medium-sized (0.01 to 0.1%). Its target is unknown. General study findings and limits: For the multiple sclerosis repertoire cluster, no association with any clinical or MRI feature was found.

This receptor was identified in a woman aged 30 to 39 with multiple sclerosis. The source material was PBMCs. The V call is TRBV10-3, the J call TRBJ2-7; 10 bases match TRBD2. The CDR3 here is CAISEGTSGAISYEQYF. The DNA for the CDR3 is TGTGCCATCAGTGAGGGAACTAGCGGGGCCATCTCCTACGAGCAGTACTTC.